A selection of T cell receptor beta chains follows, all from one sample in a study of blood T cell repertoires in COVID-19. Using immunoSEQ multiplex PCR, the repertoire was profiled, and TCRdb retains in-frame clones only, with some absent. The table has tens of thousands of clones, around four fifths seen once. The sequenced material came from peripheral blood. The receptors stem from a man in his 70s with acute or convalescent COVID-19. The CDR3 runs from the conserved cysteine through the conserved F or W.

j_call v_call cdr3_aa
TRBJ1-3 TRBV18 CASSPWDRSSGNTIYF
TRBJ2-3 TRBV3-1/TRBV3-2 CASSQWTSALPDTQYF
TRBJ2-5 TRBV5-1 CASTRGAGVQETQYF
TRBJ1-3 TRBV9 CASSVRGVRGNTIYF
TRBJ2-7 TRBV28 CASRGTGGPYEQYF
TRBJ1-2 TRBV7-2 CASSRLGQLYGYTF
TRBJ2-3 TRBV7-9 CASSLVRGAQYF
TRBJ1-2 TRBV28 CASSSGQDYYGYTF
TRBJ2-5 TRBV24-1 CATQRAPQETQYF
TRBJ1-4 TRBV28 CASSSTSQGKYEKLFF
TRBJ2-3 TRBV9 CASSVATALASAGQGTQYF
TRBJ1-4 TRBV6-5 CASSVHMNEKLFF
TRBJ2-5 TRBV20-1 CSANDDRTEETQYF
TRBJ1-6 TRBV7-9 CASSLNRADSPLHF
TRBJ1-1 TRBV5-1 CASSLGAQNTEAFF
TRBJ1-2 TRBV6-4 CASSQDSTNYGYTF
TRBJ2-1 TRBV18 CASSPAGQGYNEQFF
TRBJ2-2 TRBV10-3 CAISEAGLRSGTGELFF
TRBJ2-3 TRBV12-5 CASGPGQTDTQYF
TRBJ1-4 TRBV3-1/TRBV3-2 CASSHMSEKLFF
TRBJ2-6 TRBV5-1 CASSAGSSGANVLTF
TRBJ1-1 TRBV14 CASSLRLVTEAFF
TRBJ1-6 TRBV3-1/TRBV3-2 CASSQDSSYNSPLHF
TRBJ1-1 TRBV18 CASSPPVQGKAFF
TRBJ2-1 TRBV2 CASGTEGYNEQFF
TRBJ2-6 TRBV6-5 CASSPTGAGANVLTF
TRBJ1-2 TRBV5-1 CASSFGGDNYGYTF
TRBJ2-5 TRBV18 CASSPGQGDRGQETQYF
TRBJ1-1 TRBV28 CASTGPSNTEAFF
TRBJ2-7 TRBV11-3 CASSLAGGSGEQYF
TRBJ1-5 TRBV4-1 CASSQDLEGNQPQHF
TRBJ1-5 TRBV28 CASSLYRDNQPQHF
TRBJ2-5 TRBV11-2 CASSLEPTSGGAQEGETQYF
TRBJ2-3 TRBV4-2 CASSQEPAGGPTDTQYF
TRBJ2-2 TRBV1 CTSSHRQVEVGTGELFF
TRBJ2-1 TRBV5-1 CASGQGVEEGEQFF
TRBJ2-1 TRBV24-1 CATSDPARGGGNEQFF
TRBJ2-7 TRBV3-1/TRBV3-2 CASSQSSLAAVEQYF
TRBJ1-3 TRBV2 CASSPRGTGNTIYF
TRBJ2-5 TRBV5-1 CASSPPPRWQETQYF
TRBJ2-1 TRBV13 CASSTPTSGGANGNEQFF
TRBJ2-1 TRBV6-5 CASSPRLVGEQFF
TRBJ1-1 TRBV18 CASSPWDVKGTEAFF